Listed below are T cell receptor beta chains from one sample, sequenced in a study of shared clonotypes between healthy human individuals. Some clones are missing from TCRdb's copy, which holds only in-frame ones; the method was immunoSEQ multiplex PCR. The sample yields 95,000 to 120,000 clones, over 65% seen once. The specimen sequenced was memory CD8+ T cells sorted from blood. Receptor source: a woman aged 25 to 39 in good health. The CDR3 runs from the conserved cysteine through the conserved F or W. D genes are given only for firm matches. Clone size is not always given. Where it is, it says once, few, many or a class for expanded clones.

size	J	D	V	DNA	CDR3
NA	TRBJ2-7	TRBD1	TRBV19	TGTGCCTATCCACGGACAGGCAGTACCTACGAGCAGTACTTC	CAYPRTGSTYEQYF
NA	TRBJ2-7	TRBD1	TRBV28	TGTGCCAGCAGTCCGACAGGGGGCTCCGAGCAGTACTTC	CASSPTGGSEQYF
NA	TRBJ1-5	TRBD1	TRBV28	TGTGCCAGCAAAGTCGACAGGGGTTGGGCTCAGCCCCAGCATTTT	CASKVDRGWAQPQHF
NA	TRBJ2-7	TRBD2	TRBV28	TGTGCCAGCAGTTATACTAGCGGGGTAACCTACGAGCAGTACTTC	CASSYTSGVTYEQYF
NA	TRBJ2-1	TRBD2	TRBV6-4	TGTGCCAGCAGTGTCCAGGTGGCGGGGGAATACAATGAGCAGTTCTTC	CASSVQVAGEYNEQFF
NA	TRBJ2-1	NA	TRBV7-8	TGTGCCAGCAGCTTAGTTAAGCGGGCACGAAGCTCCTACAATGAGCAGTTCTTC	CASSLVKRARSSYNEQFF
NA	TRBJ2-7	TRBD2	TRBV27	TGTGCCAGCAGTTCTAGCGGCCCCTACGAGCAGTACTTC	CASSSSGPYEQYF
NA	TRBJ1-2	NA	TRBV5-8	TGTGCCAGCAGCTTGCGGGGGCGTTCAGGAGGCTACACCTTC	CASSLRGRSGGYTF
NA	TRBJ1-2	NA	TRBV2	TGTGCCAGCAGTAATGACTATGGCTACACCTTC	CASSNDYGYTF
many	TRBJ2-3	NA	TRBV6-4	TGTGCCAGCAGTAGGACTAGCACAGATACGCAGTATTTT	CASSRTSTDTQYF
few	TRBJ2-7	NA	TRBV28	TGTGCCAGCCAAATATCACCGGGACCTCAGTACTTC	CASQISPGPQYF
few	TRBJ2-5	TRBD2	TRBV4-1	TGCGCCAGCAGCCAAGATAGTGCTAGCGGGAATGGTGAGACCCAGTACTTC	CASSQDSASGNGETQYF
NA	TRBJ1-2	NA	TRBV29-1	TGCAGCGTTATCATCGGGGTCCATGGCTACACCTTC	CSVIIGVHGYTF
NA	TRBJ2-1	NA	TRBV27	TGTGCCAGCAGTTTGGACCGCTCCTACAATGAGCAGTTCTTC	CASSLDRSYNEQFF
few	TRBJ2-7	NA	TRBV29-1	TGCAGCGTTGTCTATAACTCCTACGAGCAGTACTTC	CSVVYNSYEQYF
NA	TRBJ1-4	NA	TRBV18	TGTGCCAGCTCAAGAGGCCCGACGAATGAAAAACTGTTTTTT	CASSRGPTNEKLFF
NA	TRBJ2-7	NA	TRBV28	TGTGCCAGCAGCTACGACAGTGAATCCTACGAGCAGTACTTC	CASSYDSESYEQYF
NA	TRBJ2-7	TRBD1	TRBV27	TGTGCCAGCAGACCCACAGGGGGCGCGTCTTGGTTCGCCTACGAGCAGTACTTC	CASRPTGGASWFAYEQYF
NA	TRBJ1-1	NA	TRBV5-1	TGCGCCAGCAGCTTTGGGGGGATGGTCAACACTGAAGCTTTCTTT	CASSFGGMVNTEAFF
NA	TRBJ2-1	TRBD2	TRBV6-4	TGTGCCAGCAGTGAAGGCGCGGGGGGAAATGAGCAGTTCTTC	CASSEGAGGNEQFF
NA	TRBJ1-2	NA	TRBV9	TGTGCCAGCAGCGTTTCTTTAGGGAACTATGGCTACACCTTC	CASSVSLGNYGYTF
NA	TRBJ2-3	TRBD1	TRBV9	TGTGCCAGCAGCTCCACCGGGACAGGGGGCTTCGGAGATACGCAGTATTTT	CASSSTGTGGFGDTQYF
NA	TRBJ1-5	TRBD1	TRBV27	TGTGCCAGCAGTATGACGGGACAGTACCAGCCCCAGCATTTT	CASSMTGQYQPQHF
NA	TRBJ2-7	TRBD1	TRBV18	TGTGCCAGCTCATCGGGACAGCGTTACGAGCAGTACTTC	CASSSGQRYEQYF
few	TRBJ2-7	NA	TRBV28	TGTGCCAGCAGTAAACAGGTCTCATGGCCCTACGAGCAGTACTTC	CASSKQVSWPYEQYF
NA	TRBJ2-3	NA	TRBV7-6	TGTGCCAGCAGTCCCGGAGGAGATACGCAGTATTTT	CASSPGGDTQYF
NA	TRBJ1-1	NA	TRBV5-4	TGTGCCAGCAGCCCGGGACGGATGAACACTGAAGCTTTCTTT	CASSPGRMNTEAFF
NA	TRBJ1-2	NA	TRBV7-2	TGTGCCAGCAGCTTAGGCTCGGGCACGGTAGGTGGCTACACCTTC	CASSLGSGTVGGYTF
many	TRBJ1-1	NA	TRBV4-1	TGCGCCAGCAGCCAAACACGAGACTGGAACACTGAAGCTTTCTTT	CASSQTRDWNTEAFF
NA	TRBJ2-5	NA	TRBV6-4	TGTGCCAGCAGTCCTTCGGACTCGCAAGAGACCCAGTACTTC	CASSPSDSQETQYF
NA	TRBJ2-1	NA	TRBV11-2	TGTGCCAGCAGCTTGTGGCCCACCTACAATGAGCAGTTCTTC	CASSLWPTYNEQFF
NA	TRBJ2-2	TRBD2	TRBV9	TGTGCCAGCAGCCCCCGGACTAGCGGGAGGGCTGGGGGCGGGGAGCTGTTTTTT	CASSPRTSGRAGGGELFF
NA	TRBJ2-6	NA	TRBV6-6	TGTGCCAGCAGAAGCATATCTGTATCCAACGTCCTGACTTTC	CASRSISVSNVLTF
NA	TRBJ2-4	TRBD2	TRBV25-1	TGTGCCAGCAGTACCACTAGCGGTACTTACAAAAACATTCAGTACTTC	CASSTTSGTYKNIQYF
NA	TRBJ2-7	TRBD2	TRBV6-1	TGTGCCAGCAGTTCCGGGACTAGCGCCTACGAGCAGTACTTC	CASSSGTSAYEQYF
NA	TRBJ2-7	NA	TRBV28	TGTGCCAGCAGGACAGGGGTGCGCCTAGCGGATTATTACGAGCAGTACTTC	CASRTGVRLADYYEQYF
NA	TRBJ2-7	NA	TRBV29-1	TGCAGCGGGGAATGGGGGTACGAGCAGTACTTC	CSGEWGYEQYF
few	TRBJ2-1	TRBD1	TRBV19	TGTGCCAGTAGTATAGGGACAGGGACCCATGAGCAGTTCTTC	CASSIGTGTHEQFF
NA	TRBJ1-2	NA	TRBV5-1	TGCGCCAGCAGCTTGGATCCCCCCGGGCTTCTCTATGGCTACACCTTC	CASSLDPPGLLYGYTF
NA	TRBJ1-2	TRBD1	TRBV10-3	TGTGCCATCAGTGATCCGAACAGGGGGCAGAACTATGGCTACACCTTC	CAISDPNRGQNYGYTF
many	TRBJ2-7	NA	TRBV6-1	TGTGCCAGCAAGGGTTACGGGGCTGGGTACGAGCAGTACTTC	CASKGYGAGYEQYF
NA	TRBJ2-2	NA	TRBV11-2	TGTGCCAGCAGCTTTGAGACTAGAGGGGAGCTGTTTTTT	CASSFETRGELFF
NA	TRBJ2-1	NA	TRBV5-4	TGTGCCAGCAGCTTGGTACAGGGAATTGACAATGAGCAGTTCTTC	CASSLVQGIDNEQFF
NA	TRBJ2-5	NA	TRBV29-1	TGCAGCGTGGCTACTAGCCCCGGGGAGACCCAGTACTTC	CSVATSPGETQYF
NA	TRBJ2-7	NA	TRBV18	TGTGCCAGCTCACAGGGGTACTCCTACGAGCAGTACTTC	CASSQGYSYEQYF
NA	TRBJ1-1	NA	TRBV7-8	TGTGCCAGCAGTAAAGTCAGGGGTTACACTGAAGCTTTCTTT	CASSKVRGYTEAFF
few	TRBJ1-5	NA	TRBV28	TGTGCCAGCAGTCCCCTCGGAGGTTGGAGCAATCAGCCCCAGCATTTT	CASSPLGGWSNQPQHF
NA	TRBJ2-7	NA	TRBV19	TGTGCCAGTAGTATATCTCATGCCTACGAGCAGTACTTC	CASSISHAYEQYF
NA	TRBJ1-3	NA	TRBV10-3	TGTGCCATCAGTGACGGGGTTCTCTCTGGAAACACCATATATTTT	CAISDGVLSGNTIYF